The 3 T cell receptor beta chains below were found in one sample sequenced in a study of OX40 agonist ivuxolimab in advanced cancers. Data came from immunoSEQ multiplex PCR; TCRdb stores just in-frame clones and leaves some out. Counted here are about 72,000 clones, 85% to 90% occurring once; the ten biggest clones make up over 10%. Here the sequenced sample was CD4+ or CD8+ T cells sorted from blood, taken in a trial of the OX40 agonist ivuxolimab. All receptors come from an adult with an advanced solid tumor such as melanoma, head and neck, liver or kidney cancer.

This chain joins TRBV7-9 and TRBJ1-3; a possible D gene is TRBD1 (6 bases). Germline V gives CDR1 SEHNR, CDR2 FQNEAQ (reference sequence). This CDR3 spans 16 amino acids. The V and J ends lost 5 bases and 0 bases respectively, with 14 bases between them. The CDR3 DNA sequence: TGTGCCAGCAGCCGTCAGGGACACCCCTCTGGAAACACCATATATTTT. It yields the protein CASSRQGHPSGNTIYF.

On this clone itself: At one of its ends the junction is not consistent with the germline gene, which may arise from a read error. The chain combines TRBV29-1 with TRBJ2-7; 12 bases fit TRBD1. This CDR3 spans 14 amino acids. The germline gives CDR1 SQVTM, CDR2 ANQGSEA. DNA of the CDR3: TGCAGCGTTGAAAAGGGGACAGGGGGCTACGGGCAGTACTTC. Translated, it gives CSVEKGTGGYGQYF.

The chain recombines TRBV4-1 with TRBJ2-5; 8 positions agree with TRBD1. The CDR3 sequence is 13 residues long. The V segment lost 4 bases and the J segment 5 bases; nucleotides outside the gene matches: 3. Germline CDR1 reads MGHRA; CDR2 reads YSYEKL. The CDR3 nucleotides are TGCGCCAGCAGCCGCTACAGGGGGGAGACCCAGTACTTC. It codes for CASSRYRGETQYF.